A single sample is the source of the 8 T cell receptor beta chains below, sequenced in a study of T cell responses to AZD1222 COVID-19 vaccine. The repertoire was sequenced with immunoSEQ multiplex PCR; TCRdb's copy has only in-frame clones and lacks some. The sample holds about 150,000 clones; approximately 91% are singletons and the top ten take 1.9%. Source: peripheral blood, taken 28 days after the second AZD1222 dose. Receptor source: an adult who received the AZD1222 COVID-19 vaccine.

V is TRBV2 and J is TRBJ2-3; no definite D call. The germline gives CDR1 SNHLY, CDR2 FYNNEI. Trimming removed 4 bases from V and 5 bases from J, with 1 base in between. The CDR3 has 10 amino acids. The CDR3 loop reads CASSVDTQYF. The CDR3 DNA reads as TGTGCCAGCAGTGTAGATACGCAGTATTTT.

The chain uses TRBV6-5 and TRBJ2-6; 9 bases line up with TRBD1. This CDR3 region has 15 residues. CDR1 and CDR2 (germline): MNHEY, SVGAGI. With 8 bases clipped from V and 4 bases from J, the junction kept 6 bases outside the gene matches. The CDR3 DNA reads TGTGCCAGCGTGGACAGGGGATCGGGGGCCAACGTCCTGACTTTC. Protein: CASVDRGSGANVLTF.

The chain is built from TRBV7-2 and TRBJ2-1; TRBD1 is a possible D gene (5 bases). The CDR3 sequence is 13 residues long. Per germline, CDR1 SGHTA and CDR2 FQGNSA. V was trimmed by 8 bases and J by 9 bases, leaving 17 bases between them. This CDR3 reads CASLGVRVGEQFF. The CDR3 nucleotides read TGTGCCAGCTTAGGGGTTCGGGTGGGTGAGCAGTTCTTC.

This clone was counted only a few times. The chain couples TRBV2 to TRBJ2-5; weak D call: TRBD2 (5 bases). The CDR3 consists of 12 residues. CDR1 is SNHLY and CDR2 is FYNNEI in the germline V gene. V lost 7 bases, J lost 5 bases, and 11 bases lay in between. CDR3 nucleotides: TGTGCCAGCAAGAGGGAGAGTGAGACCCAGTACTTC. It is translated as CASKRESETQYF.

V and J are TRBV27 and TRBJ2-7, with 8 bases fitting TRBD1. The J segment lost 1 base and the V segment lost 3 bases, leaving 2 bases of the junction unmatched. The CDR3 extends over 14 amino acids. Germline CDR1 is MNHEY and CDR2 is SMNVEV (reference sequence). The DNA of the CDR3 is TGTGCCAGCAGTTTCGGGACAGGTTCCTACGAGCAGTACTTC. It yields the protein CASSFGTGSYEQYF.

J is TRBJ1-2 and V is TRBV11-2; 9 bases align to TRBD1. J was trimmed by 4 bases and V by 0 bases; bases with no gene match: 3. This CDR3 spans 15 amino acids. CDR1 is SGHAT, CDR2 FQNNGV, per germline. In DNA, the CDR3 is TGTGCCAGCAGCTTAGATAGGACAGGGGTCTATGGCTACACCTTC. Its protein product is CASSLDRTGVYGYTF.

This chain connects TRBV11-3 to TRBJ2-1; 10 bases line up with TRBD1. Losses at the gene ends were 0 bases for V and 5 bases for J; bases not matched to a gene: 7. This CDR3 is 17 amino acids long. From germline, CDR1 is SGHNT and CDR2 YENEEA. The DNA of the CDR3 is TGTGCCAGCAGCTTAGATGAGGGACAGGGGACCCACAATGAGCAGTTCTTC. As protein: CASSLDEGQGTHNEQFF.

The chain joins TRBV10-2 to TRBJ1-1; a possible D gene is TRBD1 (6 bases). Germline V gives CDR1 WSHSY, CDR2 SAAADI. This CDR3 has 15 amino acids. V was shortened by 2 bases and J by 3 bases, with 13 bases between the two germline ends. The CDR3 sequence is CASSENPEGDTEAFF. The CDR3, as DNA: TGCGCCAGCAGTGAGAATCCGGAGGGGGACACTGAAGCTTTCTTT.